This is a list of T cell receptor beta chains from one sample in a study of blood T cell repertoires in COVID-19. TCRdb keeps only in-frame clones here, not all; method: immunoSEQ multiplex PCR. The sample includes some 240,000 clones, more than 65% of them seen just once. What was sequenced was peripheral blood. The receptor set was obtained from a woman aged 40 to 50 who had recovered from COVID-19. Both conserved end residues are part of each CDR3. Each record gives: CDR3 length, V gene, D gene, J gene, clone size, CDR3 DNA, CDR3 protein. A D gene is named only where the DNA matches it firmly. Size is omitted from some rows. Given values are once, few, many or a class for expanded clones.

cdr3_length: 16
v_call: TRBV6-1
d_call: TRBD2
j_call: TRBJ2-2
clone_size: -
cdr3_nt: TGTGCCAGCAGTGCGATATGGCGGGGGGGCGGCGGGGAGCTGTTTTTT
cdr3_aa: CASSAIWRGGGGELFF

cdr3_length: 16
v_call: TRBV3-1/TRBV3-2
d_call: TRBD2
j_call: TRBJ2-7
clone_size: many
cdr3_nt: TGTGCCAGCAGCCAAGATCTTAGCGGGGCGGCCCACGAGCAGTACTTC
cdr3_aa: CASSQDLSGAAHEQYF

cdr3_length: 15
v_call: TRBV5-5
d_call: -
j_call: TRBJ1-1
clone_size: -
cdr3_nt: TGTGCCAGCAGCTTGAGGGGTTTGACGGACACTGAAGCTTTCTTT
cdr3_aa: CASSLRGLTDTEAFF

cdr3_length: 16
v_call: TRBV7-2
d_call: TRBD1
j_call: TRBJ1-2
clone_size: -
cdr3_nt: TGTGCCAGCAGCTCCAGTTGGGGGACAGGGGGAAGTGGCTACACCTTC
cdr3_aa: CASSSSWGTGGSGYTF

cdr3_length: 14
v_call: TRBV29-1
d_call: TRBD2
j_call: TRBJ2-3
clone_size: -
cdr3_nt: TGCAGCGTCGGAGTCACTAGCGGTGGAGGTACGCAGTATTTT
cdr3_aa: CSVGVTSGGGTQYF

cdr3_length: 14
v_call: TRBV4-3
d_call: TRBD2
j_call: TRBJ2-1
clone_size: -
cdr3_nt: TGCGCCAGCAGCCAAGTAGCGGGGGGGTATGAGCAGTTCTTC
cdr3_aa: CASSQVAGGYEQFF

cdr3_length: 15
v_call: TRBV9
d_call: TRBD1
j_call: TRBJ1-2
clone_size: -
cdr3_nt: TGTGCCAGCAGCCCTCGACAGGGGAGCCCCTATGGCTACACCTTC
cdr3_aa: CASSPRQGSPYGYTF

cdr3_length: 14
v_call: TRBV12-5
d_call: -
j_call: TRBJ1-5
clone_size: -
cdr3_nt: TGTGCTAGTGGTCCAGGGATTAGCAATCAGCCCCAGCATTTT
cdr3_aa: CASGPGISNQPQHF

cdr3_length: 14
v_call: TRBV6-2/TRBV6-3
d_call: -
j_call: TRBJ2-5
clone_size: -
cdr3_nt: TGTGCCAGCAGTTCCACCCCCAGCCAAGAGACCCAGTACTTC
cdr3_aa: CASSSTPSQETQYF

cdr3_length: 12
v_call: TRBV2
d_call: TRBD1
j_call: TRBJ2-7
clone_size: -
cdr3_nt: TGTGCCAGCGGGACAGTGTCCTACGAGCAGTACTTC
cdr3_aa: CASGTVSYEQYF

cdr3_length: 14
v_call: TRBV6-5
d_call: -
j_call: TRBJ1-4
clone_size: few
cdr3_nt: TGTGCCAGCAGTTACGCGAGGTCGAATGAAAAACTGTTTTTT
cdr3_aa: CASSYARSNEKLFF

cdr3_length: 12
v_call: TRBV3-1/TRBV3-2
d_call: -
j_call: TRBJ1-2
clone_size: -
cdr3_nt: TGTGCCAGCAGCCAAGCCGGTGTTGGCTACACCTTC
cdr3_aa: CASSQAGVGYTF

cdr3_length: 16
v_call: TRBV28
d_call: TRBD1
j_call: TRBJ1-3
clone_size: -
cdr3_nt: TGTGCCAGCAGCCCCGGACAGGGGGCGGTTTGGAACACCATATATTTT
cdr3_aa: CASSPGQGAVWNTIYF

cdr3_length: 15
v_call: TRBV9
d_call: -
j_call: TRBJ1-4
clone_size: -
cdr3_nt: TGTGCCAGCAGCGTAGAAGGGGCGGCTAGTGGAAAACTGTTTTTT
cdr3_aa: CASSVEGAASGKLFF

cdr3_length: 13
v_call: TRBV28
d_call: TRBD1
j_call: TRBJ1-2
clone_size: -
cdr3_nt: TGTGCCAGCAGTACAGGGGGTAACTATGGCTACACCTTC
cdr3_aa: CASSTGGNYGYTF

cdr3_length: 14
v_call: TRBV30
d_call: -
j_call: TRBJ1-1
clone_size: -
cdr3_nt: TGTGCCTGGAGTCCCGGGTCAATCTCCACTGAAGCTTTCTTT
cdr3_aa: CAWSPGSISTEAFF

cdr3_length: 14
v_call: TRBV2
d_call: TRBD1
j_call: TRBJ1-2
clone_size: -
cdr3_nt: TGTGCCAGCAGCGGGACAGGGGGGAACTATGGCTACACCTTC
cdr3_aa: CASSGTGGNYGYTF

cdr3_length: 18
v_call: TRBV6-2/TRBV6-3
d_call: -
j_call: TRBJ1-6
clone_size: -
cdr3_nt: TGTGCCAGCAGTTACTCGATACAGGATAGCTCCTATAATTCACCCCTCCACTTT
cdr3_aa: CASSYSIQDSSYNSPLHF

cdr3_length: 15
v_call: TRBV19
d_call: -
j_call: TRBJ2-7
clone_size: -
cdr3_nt: TGTGCCAGTAGTCCTCAGGGGACGAGCTCCTACGAGCAGTACTTC
cdr3_aa: CASSPQGTSSYEQYF

cdr3_length: 14
v_call: TRBV5-6
d_call: -
j_call: TRBJ2-1
clone_size: -
cdr3_nt: TGTGCCAGCAGCTTGGTCGGGTTTCCCAATGAGCAGTTCTTC
cdr3_aa: CASSLVGFPNEQFF

cdr3_length: 13
v_call: TRBV24-1
d_call: -
j_call: TRBJ2-1
clone_size: -
cdr3_nt: TGTGCCACCAGTGATTTGCCTCACAATGAGCAGTTCTTC
cdr3_aa: CATSDLPHNEQFF

cdr3_length: 18
v_call: TRBV7-2
d_call: TRBD2
j_call: TRBJ2-5
clone_size: -
cdr3_nt: TGTGCCAGCAGCTTCGGGCCAGCGGACGGGGGGGGCCAAGAGACCCAGTACTTC
cdr3_aa: CASSFGPADGGGQETQYF

cdr3_length: 13
v_call: TRBV4-3
d_call: -
j_call: TRBJ2-3
clone_size: -
cdr3_nt: TGCGCCAGCAGCCACGACAACACAGATACGCAGTATTTT
cdr3_aa: CASSHDNTDTQYF

cdr3_length: 13
v_call: TRBV19
d_call: -
j_call: TRBJ2-2
clone_size: few
cdr3_nt: TGTGCCAGTAGCCCCCAGGGTGGTGGGGAGCTGTTTTTT
cdr3_aa: CASSPQGGGELFF

cdr3_length: 14
v_call: TRBV19
d_call: -
j_call: TRBJ2-7
clone_size: -
cdr3_nt: TGTGCCAGTAGTATCGGGGGGCCCTCCTACGAGCAGTACTTC
cdr3_aa: CASSIGGPSYEQYF

cdr3_length: 13
v_call: TRBV10-3
d_call: -
j_call: TRBJ1-2
clone_size: -
cdr3_nt: TGTGCCATCAGTGAGTTGGGACTATACGGCTACACCTTC
cdr3_aa: CAISELGLYGYTF

cdr3_length: 15
v_call: TRBV19
d_call: TRBD1
j_call: TRBJ1-1
clone_size: few
cdr3_nt: TGTGCCAGTACCCGAACCGGGACAGGGGAAGCGGTAGCTTTCTTT
cdr3_aa: CASTRTGTGEAVAFF

cdr3_length: 16
v_call: TRBV27
d_call: -
j_call: TRBJ2-5
clone_size: -
cdr3_nt: TGTGCCAGCAGCCACCTCGAGGGGGGGGGCGTGGAGACCCAGTACTTC
cdr3_aa: CASSHLEGGGVETQYF

cdr3_length: 14
v_call: TRBV28
d_call: TRBD1
j_call: TRBJ1-1
clone_size: -
cdr3_nt: TGTGCCAGCCCCCCGACAGGGGCGAACACTGAAGCTTTCTTT
cdr3_aa: CASPPTGANTEAFF

cdr3_length: 16
v_call: TRBV19
d_call: -
j_call: TRBJ1-1
clone_size: -
cdr3_nt: TGTGCCAGTAGTATGAATTTGGGGGCGTTGAACACTGAAGCTTTCTTT
cdr3_aa: CASSMNLGALNTEAFF

cdr3_length: 11
v_call: TRBV5-1
d_call: -
j_call: TRBJ2-7
clone_size: -
cdr3_nt: TGCGCCAGCAGTAATGAGTACGAGCAGTACTTC
cdr3_aa: CASSNEYEQYF

cdr3_length: 14
v_call: TRBV7-2
d_call: -
j_call: TRBJ1-3
clone_size: -
cdr3_nt: TGTGCCAGCAGCACCAGCAGGGTGGAAAACACCATATATTTT
cdr3_aa: CASSTSRVENTIYF

cdr3_length: 15
v_call: TRBV7-9
d_call: TRBD1
j_call: TRBJ1-5
clone_size: once
cdr3_nt: TGTGCCAGCAGCGCTAATCCCGGGACAGTTCAGCCCCAGCATTTT
cdr3_aa: CASSANPGTVQPQHF

cdr3_length: 14
v_call: TRBV5-6
d_call: TRBD1
j_call: TRBJ2-7
clone_size: few
cdr3_nt: TGTGCCAGCAGCTTCGGGACAGGGAAGTACGAGCAGTACTTC
cdr3_aa: CASSFGTGKYEQYF

cdr3_length: 16
v_call: TRBV5-1
d_call: TRBD1
j_call: TRBJ2-3
clone_size: -
cdr3_nt: TGCGCCAGCAGCCCGTGGGGGACAGGGCTCACAGATACGCAGTATTTT
cdr3_aa: CASSPWGTGLTDTQYF

cdr3_length: 21
v_call: TRBV7-3
d_call: -
j_call: TRBJ1-1
clone_size: -
cdr3_nt: TGTGCCAGCAGCTTAAAAGGGGGGGACGCTCTCACGGGGACGCCCGACACTGAAGCTTTCTTT
cdr3_aa: CASSLKGGDALTGTPDTEAFF

cdr3_length: 14
v_call: TRBV11-2
d_call: TRBD2
j_call: TRBJ2-5
clone_size: once
cdr3_nt: TGTGCCAGCAGCTTGGGAGGGTACCAAGAGACCCAGTACTTC
cdr3_aa: CASSLGGYQETQYF

cdr3_length: 14
v_call: TRBV7-2
d_call: TRBD1
j_call: TRBJ2-7
clone_size: few
cdr3_nt: TGTGCCAGCAGCCCGGGACAGCCCTCCTACGAGCAGTACTTC
cdr3_aa: CASSPGQPSYEQYF

cdr3_length: 14
v_call: TRBV2
d_call: -
j_call: TRBJ2-2
clone_size: -
cdr3_nt: TGTGCCAGCATAGAGGGGGTTGGCACCGGGGAGCTGTTTTTT
cdr3_aa: CASIEGVGTGELFF

cdr3_length: 13
v_call: TRBV27
d_call: -
j_call: TRBJ1-2
clone_size: -
cdr3_nt: TGTGCCAGCAGGCCCCGGGACTCCTATGGCTACACCTTC
cdr3_aa: CASRPRDSYGYTF

cdr3_length: 13
v_call: TRBV7-2
d_call: -
j_call: TRBJ2-5
clone_size: -
cdr3_nt: TGTGCCAGCAGCTTAACTCCCCAAGAGACCCAGTACTTC
cdr3_aa: CASSLTPQETQYF

cdr3_length: 14
v_call: TRBV10-1
d_call: -
j_call: TRBJ1-1
clone_size: -
cdr3_nt: TGCGCCAGCAGTGAGCCAGGGATGGGGACTGAAGCTTTCTTT
cdr3_aa: CASSEPGMGTEAFF